A selection of T cell receptor beta chains follows, all from one sample in a study of T cell responses to AZD1222 COVID-19 vaccine. Profiled with immunoSEQ multiplex PCR; TCRdb holds only in-frame clones, not every one. The sample lists fewer than 90,000 clones, about 90% occurring once. The input for sequencing was peripheral blood, taken 28 days after the second AZD1222 dose. The receptor source for this set is an adult who received the AZD1222 COVID-19 vaccine. The CDR3 runs from the conserved cysteine through the conserved F or W. The D gene is left open where the match is weak. Clone size appears in some rows only: once, few, many, or a class for an expanded clone.

CDR3 | DNA | size | J | V | D
CASTPGQHNSPLHF | TGTGCCAGCACCCCGGGACAGCATAATTCACCCCTCCACTTT | NA | TRBJ1-6 | TRBV28 | TRBD1
CASSGDRVLYGYTF | TGTGCCAGCAGCGGCGACAGGGTCCTCTATGGCTACACCTTC | NA | TRBJ1-2 | TRBV5-4 | TRBD1
CASSLFEGKAFF | TGTGCCAGCAGTTTATTTGAGGGTAAAGCTTTCTTT | NA | TRBJ1-1 | TRBV12-3/TRBV12-4 | NA
CASSLLGDGNTEAFF | TGCGCCAGCAGCTTGCTAGGGGATGGGAACACTGAAGCTTTCTTT | NA | TRBJ1-1 | TRBV5-1 | NA
CATSVNDPNEQFF | TGTGCCACCAGCGTCAACGATCCCAATGAGCAGTTCTTC | NA | TRBJ2-1 | TRBV15 | NA
CSVERRQGETEAFF | TGCAGCGTTGAAAGGCGGCAAGGGGAGACTGAAGCTTTCTTT | NA | TRBJ1-1 | TRBV29-1 | NA
CSARGDEAFF | TGCAGTGCTAGAGGGGATGAGGCTTTCTTT | once | TRBJ1-1 | TRBV20-1 | NA
CASSLDGQSRTEAFF | TGTGCCAGCAGCTTGGACGGACAGTCACGGACTGAAGCTTTCTTT | few | TRBJ1-1 | TRBV5-5 | NA
CASSLAGGSSPLHF | TGTGCCAGCAGCTTGGCCGGGGGGTCGTCACCCCTCCACTTT | NA | TRBJ1-6 | TRBV5-4 | NA
CAISEFEGASNQPQHF | TGTGCCATCAGTGAGTTCGAGGGGGCAAGCAATCAGCCCCAGCATTTT | NA | TRBJ1-5 | TRBV10-3 | TRBD1
CASRLWKYNSPLHF | TGTGCCAGCAGACTGTGGAAATATAATTCACCCCTCCACTTT | NA | TRBJ1-6 | TRBV5-5 | NA
CASSDRRATEAFF | TGTGCCAGCAGCGATCGCAGGGCAACTGAAGCTTTCTTT | NA | TRBJ1-1 | TRBV7-3 | NA
CASSLGIRSIEQFF | TGTGCCAGCAGCCTGGGGATCCGAAGTATCGAGCAGTTCTTC | NA | TRBJ2-1 | TRBV7-3 | NA
CASSPNPGRQSYEQYF | TGTGCCAGCTCACCCAACCCGGGACGCCAGTCCTACGAGCAGTACTTC | NA | TRBJ2-7 | TRBV18 | NA
CASSWRTGMNEQFF | TGTGCCAGCAGCTGGAGGACAGGGATGAATGAGCAGTTCTTC | NA | TRBJ2-1 | TRBV5-4 | TRBD1
CASGPLDTEAFF | TGTGCTAGTGGCCCCCTGGATACTGAAGCTTTCTTT | NA | TRBJ1-1 | TRBV12-5 | NA
CASSFLGFDNEQFF | TGCGCCAGCAGCTTTCTGGGGTTCGACAATGAGCAGTTCTTC | NA | TRBJ2-1 | TRBV5-1 | NA
CASSSTGTYEQYF | TGTGCCAGCAGTTCAACCGGGACCTACGAGCAGTACTTC | NA | TRBJ2-7 | TRBV28 | NA
CASSERRSSYNSPLHF | TGTGCCAGCAGTGAAAGGAGGAGCTCCTATAATTCACCCCTCCACTTT | NA | TRBJ1-6 | TRBV2 | NA
CASSPVGLATTDTQYF | TGTGCCAGCAGCCCAGTCGGACTAGCAACCACAGATACGCAGTATTTT | once | TRBJ2-3 | TRBV3-1/TRBV3-2 | TRBD2
CASSRTGADTEAFF | TGTGCCAGCAGCCGGACAGGGGCGGACACTGAAGCTTTCTTT | NA | TRBJ1-1 | TRBV11-1 | TRBD1
CASTRQAGASQETQYF | TGTGCCAGCACCCGACAGGCGGGGGCCTCCCAAGAGACCCAGTACTTC | once | TRBJ2-5 | TRBV3-1/TRBV3-2 | NA
CASMLGTGGQPQHF | TGTGCCAGCATGTTGGGGACAGGGGGCCAGCCCCAGCATTTT | NA | TRBJ1-5 | TRBV2 | TRBD1
CASSFLNTEAFF | TGTGCCAGCAGTTTCCTGAACACTGAAGCTTTCTTT | NA | TRBJ1-1 | TRBV28 | NA
CAPVAVANTGELFF | TGTGCCCCCGTGGCCGTTGCGAACACCGGGGAGCTGTTTTTT | few | TRBJ2-2 | TRBV7-9 | NA
CASSFVNEQFF | TGCGCCAGCAGCTTTGTGAATGAGCAGTTCTTC | once | TRBJ2-1 | TRBV5-1 | NA
CASSVLSGTYNEQFF | TGTGCCAGCAGCGTACTTAGCGGGACCTACAATGAGCAGTTCTTC | NA | TRBJ2-1 | TRBV9 | TRBD2
CASRSADYHIYEQYF | TGTGCCAGTAGATCCGCAGACTACCATATCTACGAGCAGTACTTC | NA | TRBJ2-7 | TRBV19 | NA
CASSQEAKYEQYF | TGTGCCAGCAGTCAAGAGGCCAAGTACGAGCAGTACTTC | NA | TRBJ2-7 | TRBV6-4 | NA
CASSLGAGPQETQYF | TGTGCCAGCTCACTCGGGGCAGGGCCCCAAGAGACCCAGTACTTC | once | TRBJ2-5 | TRBV18 | NA
CASSPKGDEKLFF | TGTGCCAGCTCCCCCAAGGGAGATGAAAAACTGTTTTTT | NA | TRBJ1-4 | TRBV6-5 | NA
CASRGGGEWAGELFF | TGTGCCAGCAGAGGGGGGGGAGAATGGGCCGGGGAGCTGTTTTTT | NA | TRBJ2-2 | TRBV28 | NA
CASSLAGGRNSEQFF | TGTGCCAGCAGCTTAGCGGGAGGGCGTAATAGTGAGCAGTTCTTC | NA | TRBJ2-1 | TRBV11-1 | TRBD2